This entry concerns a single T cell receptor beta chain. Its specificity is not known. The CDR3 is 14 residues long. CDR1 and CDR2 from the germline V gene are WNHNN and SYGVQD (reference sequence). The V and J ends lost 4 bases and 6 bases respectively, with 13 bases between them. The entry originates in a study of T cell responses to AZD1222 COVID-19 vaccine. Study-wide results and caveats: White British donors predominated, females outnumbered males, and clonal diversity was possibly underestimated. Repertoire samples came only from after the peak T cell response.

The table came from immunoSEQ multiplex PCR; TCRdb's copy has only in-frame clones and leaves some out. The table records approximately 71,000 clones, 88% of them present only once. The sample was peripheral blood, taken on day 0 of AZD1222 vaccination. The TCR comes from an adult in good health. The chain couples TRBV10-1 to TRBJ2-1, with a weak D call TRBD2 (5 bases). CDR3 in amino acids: CASSVRGFGNEQFF. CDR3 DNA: TGCGCCAGCAGTGTTAGAGGGTTCGGCAATGAGCAGTTCTTC.